These T cell receptor beta chains were read from a single sample in a study of cytomegalovirus exposure and HLA in healthy donors. Here immunoSEQ multiplex PCR was the method, and the copy in TCRdb shows in-frame clones only, minus some. The profile shows fewer than 150,000 clones, around 69% of them singletons. The sequencing sample was made of PBMCs. The source of these receptors is a woman aged 40-49 years in good health and CMV-seropositive. CDR3s include the opening cysteine and the closing phenylalanine or tryptophan. The D gene is left open where the match is weak. Where a row states a size, it is once, few, many or the class of an expanded clone; other rows omit it.

D gene: -
V gene: TRBV4-1
J gene: TRBJ1-2
clone size: -
CDR3 protein: CASSPPGGNYGYTF
CDR3 DNA: TGCGCCAGCAGCCCCCCGGGAGGAAACTATGGCTACACCTTC

D gene: TRBD2
V gene: TRBV25-1
J gene: TRBJ2-2
clone size: -
CDR3 protein: CASSWERGATKNTGELFF
CDR3 DNA: TGTGCCAGCAGCTGGGAGCGGGGGGCCACTAAGAACACCGGGGAGCTGTTTTTT

D gene: -
V gene: TRBV7-2
J gene: TRBJ2-5
clone size: few
CDR3 protein: CASSSPSSGTPRRKGTQYF
CDR3 DNA: TGTGCCAGCAGTTCGCCTTCCTCCGGGACACCCCGGCGTAAGGGGACCCAGTACTTC

D gene: TRBD1
V gene: TRBV5-3
J gene: TRBJ2-1
clone size: -
CDR3 protein: CARSLGWGQTTYEQFF
CDR3 DNA: TGTGCCAGAAGCCTAGGGTGGGGACAGACGACCTATGAGCAGTTCTTC

D gene: TRBD1
V gene: TRBV5-1
J gene: TRBJ2-7
clone size: -
CDR3 protein: CASSLMTGSYEQYF
CDR3 DNA: TGCGCCAGCAGCTTGATGACAGGGTCCTACGAGCAGTACTTC

D gene: -
V gene: TRBV15
J gene: TRBJ1-2
clone size: -
CDR3 protein: CATSRGQVNYGYTF
CDR3 DNA: TGTGCCACCAGCAGAGGGCAGGTTAACTATGGCTACACCTTC

D gene: -
V gene: TRBV4-3
J gene: TRBJ1-2
clone size: -
CDR3 protein: CASSRTGVPQGYTF
CDR3 DNA: TGCGCCAGCAGCCGTACGGGGGTGCCTCAAGGCTACACCTTC

D gene: -
V gene: TRBV9
J gene: TRBJ2-5
clone size: -
CDR3 protein: CASSRTAGWTQETQYF
CDR3 DNA: TGTGCCAGCAGCCGTACGGCGGGCTGGACCCAAGAGACCCAGTACTTC

D gene: TRBD1
V gene: TRBV4-1
J gene: TRBJ1-1
clone size: few
CDR3 protein: CASSQDEDRGTEAFF
CDR3 DNA: TGCGCCAGCAGCCAAGATGAGGACAGGGGCACTGAAGCTTTCTTT

D gene: -
V gene: TRBV5-4
J gene: TRBJ2-7
clone size: few
CDR3 protein: CASKQAGRLDFHEQYF
CDR3 DNA: TGTGCCAGCAAACAGGCAGGGCGGCTAGATTTCCACGAGCAGTACTTC

D gene: -
V gene: TRBV27
J gene: TRBJ1-2
clone size: -
CDR3 protein: CASSLYSGAYGYTF
CDR3 DNA: TGTGCCAGCAGTTTATACTCAGGGGCCTATGGCTACACCTTC

D gene: TRBD1
V gene: TRBV2
J gene: TRBJ2-1
clone size: -
CDR3 protein: CASSEARGRFF
CDR3 DNA: TGTGCCAGCAGTGAGGCCAGGGGGCGGTTCTTC

D gene: -
V gene: TRBV2
J gene: TRBJ2-1
clone size: -
CDR3 protein: CASSEQRVGVQFF
CDR3 DNA: TGTGCCAGCAGTGAGCAACGAGTCGGTGTGCAGTTCTTC

D gene: TRBD1
V gene: TRBV7-2
J gene: TRBJ2-1
clone size: -
CDR3 protein: CASRPDRAVHNEQFF
CDR3 DNA: TGTGCCAGCAGACCCGACAGGGCTGTCCACAATGAGCAGTTCTTC

D gene: TRBD1
V gene: TRBV9
J gene: TRBJ2-7
clone size: -
CDR3 protein: CASSDRGYSGEQYF
CDR3 DNA: TGTGCCAGCAGCGACAGGGGATACTCCGGCGAGCAGTACTTC

D gene: TRBD1
V gene: TRBV4-2
J gene: TRBJ1-5
clone size: -
CDR3 protein: CASSQDPRGSSNQPQHF
CDR3 DNA: TGTGCCAGCAGCCAAGACCCCAGGGGGAGTAGCAATCAGCCCCAGCATTTT

D gene: -
V gene: TRBV5-1
J gene: TRBJ1-5
clone size: -
CDR3 protein: CASSLSGMDSNQPQHF
CDR3 DNA: TGCGCCAGCAGCTTATCGGGAATGGATAGCAATCAGCCCCAGCATTTT

D gene: -
V gene: TRBV11-3
J gene: TRBJ2-1
clone size: -
CDR3 protein: CASSLGSENEQFF
CDR3 DNA: TGTGCCAGCAGCTTAGGCTCCGAGAATGAGCAGTTCTTC

D gene: -
V gene: TRBV9
J gene: TRBJ1-3
clone size: few
CDR3 protein: CASSAESNRAGNTIYF
CDR3 DNA: TGTGCCAGCAGCGCCGAGTCAAACAGGGCTGGAAACACCATATATTTT

D gene: -
V gene: TRBV2
J gene: TRBJ2-7
clone size: -
CDR3 protein: CASRRTSPPYEQYF
CDR3 DNA: TGTGCCAGCAGAAGGACTTCCCCGCCATACGAGCAGTACTTC

D gene: -
V gene: TRBV9
J gene: TRBJ1-1
clone size: -
CDR3 protein: CASSVGKRTEAFF
CDR3 DNA: TGTGCCAGCAGCGTAGGGAAGAGGACTGAAGCTTTCTTT

D gene: -
V gene: TRBV4-1
J gene: TRBJ2-1
clone size: -
CDR3 protein: CASSHSQSSYNEQFF
CDR3 DNA: TGCGCCAGCAGCCACAGTCAGTCTTCCTACAATGAGCAGTTCTTC

D gene: TRBD2
V gene: TRBV6-5
J gene: TRBJ2-2
clone size: -
CDR3 protein: CASSFGLAGGIGELFF
CDR3 DNA: TGTGCCAGCAGTTTTGGACTAGCGGGGGGGATCGGGGAGCTGTTTTTT

D gene: TRBD1
V gene: TRBV2
J gene: TRBJ2-6
clone size: -
CDR3 protein: CASQDRAGANVLTF
CDR3 DNA: TGTGCCAGCCAAGACAGGGCTGGGGCCAACGTCCTGACTTTC

D gene: TRBD2
V gene: TRBV9
J gene: TRBJ2-5
clone size: -
CDR3 protein: CASSVDVGGWTGETQYF
CDR3 DNA: TGTGCCAGCAGCGTAGATGTGGGGGGGTGGACCGGGGAGACCCAGTACTTC

D gene: -
V gene: TRBV6-5
J gene: TRBJ2-7
clone size: -
CDR3 protein: CASSYNRYEQYF
CDR3 DNA: TGTGCCAGCAGTTATAATAGATACGAGCAGTACTTC

D gene: -
V gene: TRBV29-1
J gene: TRBJ2-5
clone size: -
CDR3 protein: CSAIDREETQYF
CDR3 DNA: TGCAGCGCCATTGACAGAGAAGAGACCCAGTACTTC

D gene: -
V gene: TRBV4-3
J gene: TRBJ1-2
clone size: -
CDR3 protein: CASSQDRMELGYTF
CDR3 DNA: TGCGCCAGCAGCCAAGATAGGATGGAGCTTGGCTACACCTTC

D gene: -
V gene: TRBV9
J gene: TRBJ2-7
clone size: -
CDR3 protein: CASSVGPQADEQYF
CDR3 DNA: TGTGCCAGCAGCGTAGGCCCCCAGGCCGACGAGCAGTACTTC

D gene: TRBD1
V gene: TRBV7-2
J gene: TRBJ1-2
clone size: few
CDR3 protein: CASSFPDRGPRGYTF
CDR3 DNA: TGTGCCAGCAGCTTCCCCGACAGGGGGCCGAGGGGCTACACCTTC

D gene: -
V gene: TRBV2
J gene: TRBJ2-2
clone size: -
CDR3 protein: CASSEGGRTTGELFF
CDR3 DNA: TGTGCCAGCAGTGAAGGGGGCCGGACCACCGGGGAGCTGTTTTTT

D gene: -
V gene: TRBV7-8
J gene: TRBJ1-6
clone size: -
CDR3 protein: CASSSLTGKSPLHF
CDR3 DNA: TGTGCCAGCAGCTCGCTGACAGGAAAATCACCCCTCCACTTT

D gene: TRBD1
V gene: TRBV6-5
J gene: TRBJ1-2
clone size: once
CDR3 protein: CASSYDRVVGGYTF
CDR3 DNA: TGTGCCAGCAGTTACGACAGGGTGGTTGGTGGCTACACCTTC

D gene: -
V gene: TRBV19
J gene: TRBJ1-2
clone size: -
CDR3 protein: CASSWAGVVGYTF
CDR3 DNA: TGTGCCAGTAGCTGGGCAGGGGTAGTTGGCTACACCTTC

D gene: -
V gene: TRBV5-1
J gene: TRBJ2-3
clone size: -
CDR3 protein: CASSFAGEDTQYF
CDR3 DNA: TGCGCCAGCAGCTTCGCAGGTGAGGATACGCAGTATTTT

D gene: -
V gene: TRBV5-1
J gene: TRBJ2-5
clone size: once
CDR3 protein: CASSLTEETQYF
CDR3 DNA: TGCGCCAGCAGCTTGACAGAAGAGACCCAGTACTTC

D gene: -
V gene: TRBV19
J gene: TRBJ1-5
clone size: -
CDR3 protein: CASSFDTRNEPQHF
CDR3 DNA: TGTGCCAGTAGTTTTGACACCAGGAATGAGCCCCAGCATTTT

D gene: TRBD1
V gene: TRBV18
J gene: TRBJ2-3
clone size: -
CDR3 protein: CASSPGQGSTDTQYF
CDR3 DNA: TGTGCCAGCTCACCCGGACAGGGTAGCACAGATACGCAGTATTTT

D gene: TRBD1
V gene: TRBV6-5
J gene: TRBJ1-2
clone size: -
CDR3 protein: CASSYLGDRGQGYTF
CDR3 DNA: TGTGCCAGCAGTTACCTCGGAGACAGGGGGCAGGGCTACACCTTC

D gene: -
V gene: TRBV5-1
J gene: TRBJ2-3
clone size: -
CDR3 protein: CASSLEAGTSTDTQYF
CDR3 DNA: TGCGCCAGCAGCTTGGAAGCGGGCACTAGCACAGATACGCAGTATTTT

D gene: -
V gene: TRBV7-9
J gene: TRBJ1-1
clone size: -
CDR3 protein: CASRPREPWSLIGAFF
CDR3 DNA: TGTGCCAGCAGACCTCGCGAGCCGTGGTCCTTAATCGGAGCTTTCTTT

D gene: TRBD1
V gene: TRBV29-1
J gene: TRBJ2-2
clone size: few
CDR3 protein: CSAKTGLDAGELFF
CDR3 DNA: TGCAGCGCCAAGACAGGGTTGGACGCCGGGGAGCTGTTTTTT

D gene: -
V gene: TRBV18
J gene: TRBJ2-2
clone size: once
CDR3 protein: CASSPGRANTGELFF
CDR3 DNA: TGTGCCAGCTCACCAGGCAGGGCGAACACCGGGGAGCTGTTTTTT

D gene: -
V gene: TRBV5-1
J gene: TRBJ2-2
clone size: -
CDR3 protein: CASSLEWASGELFF
CDR3 DNA: TGCGCCAGCAGCTTGGAGTGGGCGTCCGGGGAGCTGTTTTTT

D gene: TRBD1
V gene: TRBV19
J gene: TRBJ2-7
clone size: -
CDR3 protein: CASSSGQGPYEQYF
CDR3 DNA: TGTGCCAGTAGTAGCGGACAGGGGCCCTACGAGCAGTACTTC

D gene: -
V gene: TRBV2
J gene: TRBJ2-7
clone size: -
CDR3 protein: CASREETRSYEQYF
CDR3 DNA: TGTGCCAGCAGGGAAGAGACCCGGAGCTACGAGCAGTACTTC

D gene: -
V gene: TRBV10-3
J gene: TRBJ1-1
clone size: -
CDR3 protein: CAISGGREAFF
CDR3 DNA: TGTGCCATCAGTGGTGGTCGGGAGGCTTTCTTT

D gene: -
V gene: TRBV29-1
J gene: TRBJ2-7
clone size: -
CDR3 protein: CSVDGDSYEQYF
CDR3 DNA: TGCAGCGTTGATGGGGACTCCTACGAGCAGTACTTC

D gene: -
V gene: TRBV20-1
J gene: TRBJ1-2
clone size: -
CDR3 protein: CSAPYLYGYTF
CDR3 DNA: TGCAGTGCCCCTTATCTCTATGGCTACACCTTC

D gene: -
V gene: TRBV9
J gene: TRBJ2-7
clone size: -
CDR3 protein: CASSVASSGEQYF
CDR3 DNA: TGTGCCAGCAGCGTAGCTAGTAGCGGAGAGCAGTACTTC

D gene: TRBD1
V gene: TRBV5-1
J gene: TRBJ1-1
clone size: -
CDR3 protein: CASSSGTVRMNTEAFF
CDR3 DNA: TGCGCCAGCAGCTCAGGGACAGTTAGAATGAACACTGAAGCTTTCTTT

D gene: TRBD1
V gene: TRBV2
J gene: TRBJ2-7
clone size: -
CDR3 protein: CASITGTGDYEQYF
CDR3 DNA: TGTGCCAGCATAACCGGGACAGGGGACTACGAGCAGTACTTC

D gene: TRBD1
V gene: TRBV29-1
J gene: TRBJ1-4
clone size: -
CDR3 protein: CSVCRGNPANEKLFF
CDR3 DNA: TGCAGCGTTTGCAGGGGGAATCCAGCTAATGAAAAACTGTTTTTT

D gene: -
V gene: TRBV7-2
J gene: TRBJ1-2
clone size: -
CDR3 protein: CASSLGRREGYGYTF
CDR3 DNA: TGTGCCAGCAGCTTAGGACGTCGGGAAGGGTATGGCTACACCTTC

D gene: TRBD2
V gene: TRBV7-6
J gene: TRBJ2-7
clone size: -
CDR3 protein: CASSLDRDYSYEQYF
CDR3 DNA: TGTGCCAGCAGCTTAGACCGGGACTATTCATACGAGCAGTACTTC

D gene: -
V gene: TRBV2
J gene: TRBJ1-6
clone size: -
CDR3 protein: CASSEKDLGISPLHF
CDR3 DNA: TGTGCCAGCAGTGAAAAGGATCTAGGAATTTCACCCCTCCACTTT

D gene: TRBD2
V gene: TRBV5-1
J gene: TRBJ2-1
clone size: -
CDR3 protein: CASSLQPSGGSSSYNEQFF
CDR3 DNA: TGCGCCAGCAGCTTGCAGCCTAGCGGGGGGAGTAGCTCCTACAATGAGCAGTTCTTC